The 2 T cell receptor beta chains below were found in one sample sequenced in a study of blood T cell repertoires in COVID-19. Libraries were prepared by immunoSEQ multiplex PCR; TCRdb keeps only in-frame clonotypes and omits some of them. This table holds 270,000 or so clones, around 90% found once. The sequenced material came from peripheral blood. The receptors come from a woman in her 40s who had recovered from COVID-19.

V and J are TRBV21-1 and TRBJ2-2; no DNA check was done on the table's D call, TRBD1. TRBV21-1 is a pseudogene segment. CDR3 size: 17 residues. Here the CDR3 DNA reads TGTGCCAGCAGCACGAGACAGGCCAGTAAAAACACCGGGGAGCTGTTTTTT. Its protein is CASSTRQASKNTGELFF.

Here the CDR3 DNA reads TGTGCCAGCAGCTTAGTGGGGGCACGGAATGAGCAGTTCTTC. Translation gives CASSLVGARNEQFF. The chain employs TRBV7-9 and TRBJ2-1, with D maybe TRBD1 (6 bases). The CDR3 contains 14 residues. Germline CDR1 reads SEHNR; CDR2 reads FQNEAQ (reference sequence). Trimming removed 1 base from V and 7 bases from J, with 11 bases in between.